A single sample gave rise to the 8 T cell receptor beta chains below, sequenced in a study of T cell responses to AZD1222 COVID-19 vaccine. The protocol was immunoSEQ multiplex PCR, while the TCRdb copy is restricted to in-frame clones and leaves out a portion. The table records 85,000 or so clones, 85% to 90% of them present only once. The starting material was peripheral blood, obtained on day 0 of AZD1222 vaccination. The receptors come from an adult in good health.

This chain uses TRBV25-1 with TRBJ1-1; maybe TRBD1 (5 bases). The CDR3 extends over 13 amino acids. V lost 3 bases to trimming and J lost 10 bases, with 15 bases between them. From germline, CDR1 is MGHDK and CDR2 SYGVNS. CDR3 bases: TGTGCCAGCAGTGATAACCCGCCGGGGGGAGCTTTCTTT. Translation: CASSDNPPGGAFF. Complete variable domain (other parts from reference TRBV25-1 and TRBJ1-1): EADIYQTPRYLVIGTGKKITLECSQTMGHDKMYWYQQDPGMELHLIHYSYGVNSTEKGDLSSESTVSRIRTEHFPLTLESARPSHTSQYLCASSDNPPGGAFFGQGTRLTVV.

This rearrangement joins TRBV2 to TRBJ1-6; 10 nucleotides agree with TRBD1. Germline CDR1 and CDR2: SNHLY and FYNNEI. V shed 5 bases and J 7 bases; nucleotides not matched to a gene: 5. The CDR3 runs to 15 residues. The chain's CDR3 is CASSHRTGGNSPLHF. CDR3 coding DNA: TGTGCCAGCAGTCACCGGACAGGGGGAAATTCACCCCTCCACTTT.

This clone turned up a few times. The V gene is TRBV6-4, the J gene TRBJ1-1, with 7 positions matching TRBD1. V shed 6 bases and J 6 bases; nucleotides not matched to a gene: 10. The germline V gene has CDR1 MRHNA and CDR2 SNTAGT. CDR3 length equals 14 residues. The CDR3 DNA sequence: TGTGCCAGCAGATCGCAGGGGGGTGTTTCTGAAGCTTTCTTT. Translation: CASRSQGGVSEAFF.

Of note for this clone: Distinct nucleotide sequences in the sample also encode this CDR3. V usage is TRBV6-2 or TRBV6-3 and J usage is TRBJ2-7, with no clear D. This CDR3 is 13 amino acids long. CDR1 and CDR2 (germline): MNHEY, SVGEGT. Trimming pared 2 bases from V and 4 bases from J, leaving 9 bases between. DNA for the CDR3: TGTGCCAGCAGTTACGAGGACCGTTACGAGCAGTACTTC. Its translation is CASSYEDRYEQYF.

The chain combines TRBV19 with TRBJ2-1, with D uncertain. Germline lookup yields CDR1 LNHDA and CDR2 SQIVND (reference sequence). The CDR3 sequence is 14 residues long. V lost 2 bases and J 4 bases, leaving 9 bases between the germline ends. CDR3 nucleotide sequence: TGTGCCAGTAGTATATCCCTCGGTTACAATGAGCAGTTCTTC. It yields the protein CASSISLGYNEQFF. The full variable domain, its missing parts supplied by reference TRBV19 and TRBJ2-1, is DGGITQSPKYLFRKEGQNVTLSCEQNLNHDAMYWYRQDPGQGLRLIYYSQIVNDFQKGDIAEGYSVSREKKESFPLTVTSAQKNPTAFYLCASSISLGYNEQFFGPGTRLTVL.

This rearrangement joins TRBV4-1 to TRBJ1-2, with D possibly TRBD1 on 5 matching bases. Germline lookup yields CDR1 MGHRA and CDR2 YSYEKL. CDR3 size: 15 residues. Trimming shortened V by 8 bases and J by 4 bases, and 20 bases separated the two germline ends. In DNA, the CDR3 is TGCGCCAGCTCCCACCGGGACCATCGGCCCTATGGCTACACCTTC. Translation: CASSHRDHRPYGYTF.

This chain uses TRBV2 with TRBJ1-2, with no clear D. CDR1 SNHLY and CDR2 FYNNEI come from the germline V gene. V was cut by 7 bases and J by 2 bases, with 8 bases left in between. The CDR3 is made up of 12 amino acids. As DNA, the CDR3 is TGTGCCAGCACCCGGGAGAACTATGGCTACACCTTC. As protein: CASTRENYGYTF.

This clone has only one observation. The rearrangement uses TRBV14 and TRBJ2-7; 9 nucleotides agree with TRBD1. V was pared by 1 base and J by 2 bases, with 6 bases of the junction left unmatched. From germline, CDR1 is SGHDN and CDR2 FVKESK. This CDR3 is 16 amino acids long. DNA of the CDR3: TGTGCCAGCAGCCAAGTCGCCGGGACAGGGCCCTACGAGCAGTACTTC. Protein sequence: CASSQVAGTGPYEQYF.